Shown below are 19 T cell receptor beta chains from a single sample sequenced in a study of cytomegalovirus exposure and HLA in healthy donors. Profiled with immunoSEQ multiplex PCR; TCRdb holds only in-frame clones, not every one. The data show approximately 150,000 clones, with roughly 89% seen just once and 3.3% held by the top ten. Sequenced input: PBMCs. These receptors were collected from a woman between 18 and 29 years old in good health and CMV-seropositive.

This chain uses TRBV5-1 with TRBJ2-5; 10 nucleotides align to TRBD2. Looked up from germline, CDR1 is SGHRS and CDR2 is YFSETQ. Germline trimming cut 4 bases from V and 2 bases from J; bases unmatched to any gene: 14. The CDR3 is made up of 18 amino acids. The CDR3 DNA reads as TGCGCCAGCAGCGCGTCGGGTCGAGGACTAGCGGATCAAGAGACCCAGTACTTC. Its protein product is CASSASGRGLADQETQYF.

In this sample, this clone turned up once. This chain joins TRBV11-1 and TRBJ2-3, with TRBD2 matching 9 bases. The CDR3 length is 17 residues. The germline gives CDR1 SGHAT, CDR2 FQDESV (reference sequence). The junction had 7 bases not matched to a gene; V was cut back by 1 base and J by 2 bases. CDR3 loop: CASSLVAGGPFTDTQYF. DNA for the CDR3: TGTGCCAGCAGCTTAGTTGCGGGAGGGCCGTTCACAGATACGCAGTATTTT.

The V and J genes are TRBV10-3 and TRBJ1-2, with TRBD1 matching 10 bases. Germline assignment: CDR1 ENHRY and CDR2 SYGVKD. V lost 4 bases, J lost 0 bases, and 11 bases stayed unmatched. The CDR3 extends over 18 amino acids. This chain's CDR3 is CAISGGYDRGLPNYGYTF. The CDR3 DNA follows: TGTGCCATCAGTGGAGGGTACGACAGGGGGCTCCCTAACTATGGCTACACCTTC.

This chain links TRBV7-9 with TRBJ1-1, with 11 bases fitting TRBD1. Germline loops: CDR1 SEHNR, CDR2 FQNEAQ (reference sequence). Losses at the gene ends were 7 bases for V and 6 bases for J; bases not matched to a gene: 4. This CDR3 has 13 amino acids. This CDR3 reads CASKGQGDSEAFF. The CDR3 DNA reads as TGTGCCAGCAAGGGACAGGGGGACTCTGAAGCTTTCTTT.

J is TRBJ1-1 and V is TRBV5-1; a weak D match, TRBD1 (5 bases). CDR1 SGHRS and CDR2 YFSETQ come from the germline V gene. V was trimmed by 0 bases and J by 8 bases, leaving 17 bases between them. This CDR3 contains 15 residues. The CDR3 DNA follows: TGCGCCAGCAGCTTGGGGGTGGGGCAGGGCGCCGAAGCTTTCTTT. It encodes CASSLGVGQGAEAFF.

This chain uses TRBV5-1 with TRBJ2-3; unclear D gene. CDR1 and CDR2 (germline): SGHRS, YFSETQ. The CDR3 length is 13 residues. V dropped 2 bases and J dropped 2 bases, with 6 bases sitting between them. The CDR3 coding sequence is TGCGCCAGCAGCTTATCACACACAGATACGCAGTATTTT. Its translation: CASSLSHTDTQYF.

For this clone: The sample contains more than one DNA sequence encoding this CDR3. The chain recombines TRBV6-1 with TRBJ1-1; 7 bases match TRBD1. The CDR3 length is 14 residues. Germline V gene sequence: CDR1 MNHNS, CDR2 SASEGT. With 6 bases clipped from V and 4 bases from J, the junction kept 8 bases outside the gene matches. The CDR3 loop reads CASSYDRVGTEAFF. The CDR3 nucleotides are TGTGCCAGCAGCTACGACAGGGTAGGCACTGAAGCTTTCTTT.

The CDR3 is CASRQTSGSSYEQYF. CDR3 DNA sequence: TGTGCCAGCAGACAGACTAGCGGGAGCTCCTACGAGCAGTACTTC. This rearrangement joins TRBV6-5 to TRBJ2-7, with 12 nucleotides matching TRBD2. The CDR3 runs 15 residues. The V gene's germline CDR1 is MNHEY and CDR2 SVGAGI. V shed 6 bases, J shed 0 bases, and the junction held 3 bases outside the gene matches.

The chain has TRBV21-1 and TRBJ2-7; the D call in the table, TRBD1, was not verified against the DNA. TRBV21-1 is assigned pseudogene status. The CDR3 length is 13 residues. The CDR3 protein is CASSTPGVAEQYF. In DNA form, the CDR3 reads TGTGCCAGCAGCACCCCAGGGGTCGCCGAGCAGTACTTC.

The CDR3 DNA follows: TGTGCCACCAGCAGAGACTTACAGGGGGAGAAGCAGTACTTC. It encodes CATSRDLQGEKQYF. The chain couples TRBV15 to TRBJ2-7, with 8 nucleotides matching TRBD1. J was trimmed by 8 bases and V by 0 bases; bases with no gene match: 6. CDR3 length: 14 residues. The germline V gene encodes CDR1 LNHNV and CDR2 YYDKDF (reference sequence).

The CDR3 loop reads CASKWPGDLQPQHF. In nucleotides, the CDR3 is TGTGCCAGCAAGTGGCCAGGGGATCTACAGCCCCAGCATTTT. V and J are TRBV6-4 and TRBJ1-5; perhaps TRBD1 as D (6 bases). CDR1 is MRHNA and CDR2 is SNTAGT in the germline V gene. The CDR3 consists of 14 residues. V gave up 7 bases and J gave up 7 bases, with 17 bases separating them.

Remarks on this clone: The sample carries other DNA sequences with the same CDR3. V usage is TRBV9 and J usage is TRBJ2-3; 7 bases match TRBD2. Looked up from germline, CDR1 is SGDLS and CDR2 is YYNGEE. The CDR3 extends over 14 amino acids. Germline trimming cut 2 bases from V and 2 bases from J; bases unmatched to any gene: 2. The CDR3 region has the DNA TGTGCCAGCAGCGTGGGGGGGTCCACAGATACGCAGTATTTT. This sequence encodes CASSVGGSTDTQYF.

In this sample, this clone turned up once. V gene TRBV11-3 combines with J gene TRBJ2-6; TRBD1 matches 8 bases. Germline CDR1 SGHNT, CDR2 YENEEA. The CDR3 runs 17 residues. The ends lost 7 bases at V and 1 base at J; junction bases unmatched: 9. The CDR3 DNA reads TGTGCCAGCACCGACGACAGGGGACGATCTGGGGCCAACGTCCTGACTTTC. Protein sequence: CASTDDRGRSGANVLTF.

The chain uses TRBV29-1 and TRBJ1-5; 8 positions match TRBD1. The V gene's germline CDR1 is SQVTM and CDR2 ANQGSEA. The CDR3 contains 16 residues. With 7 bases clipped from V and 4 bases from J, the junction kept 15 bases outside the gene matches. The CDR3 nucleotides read TGCAGCGAATACGAGGACAGGGCGGATAAGAATCAGCCCCAGCATTTT. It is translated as CSEYEDRADKNQPQHF.

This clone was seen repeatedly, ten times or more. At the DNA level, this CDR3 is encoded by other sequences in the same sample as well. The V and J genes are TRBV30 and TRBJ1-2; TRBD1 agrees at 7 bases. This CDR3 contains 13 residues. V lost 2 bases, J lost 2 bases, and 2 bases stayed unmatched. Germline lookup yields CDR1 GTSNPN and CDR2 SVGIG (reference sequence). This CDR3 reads CAWSPTGNYGYTF. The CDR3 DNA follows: TGTGCCTGGAGTCCGACAGGGAACTATGGCTACACCTTC.

The CDR3 sequence is CASSQGLLAGHQETQYF. The CDR3 DNA reads as TGCGCCAGCAGCCAAGGTTTACTAGCGGGGCACCAAGAGACCCAGTACTTC. The chain couples TRBV4-1 to TRBJ2-5; the match to TRBD2 covers 10 bases. Trimming took 1 base from V and 0 from J; bases not matched to a gene: 5. Germline V gives CDR1 MGHRA, CDR2 YSYEKL. There are 17 residues in the CDR3.

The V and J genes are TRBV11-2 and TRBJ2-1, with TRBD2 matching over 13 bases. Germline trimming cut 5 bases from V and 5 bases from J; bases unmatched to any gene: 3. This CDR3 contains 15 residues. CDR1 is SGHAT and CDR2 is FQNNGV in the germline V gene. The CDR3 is CASSPTSGRDNEQFF. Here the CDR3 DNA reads TGTGCCAGCAGCCCAACTAGCGGGAGGGACAATGAGCAGTTCTTC.

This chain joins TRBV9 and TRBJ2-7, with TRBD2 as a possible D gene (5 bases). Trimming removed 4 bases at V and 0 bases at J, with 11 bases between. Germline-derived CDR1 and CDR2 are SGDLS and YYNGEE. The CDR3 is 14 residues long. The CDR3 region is CASSPGFISYEQYF. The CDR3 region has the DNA TGTGCCAGCAGCCCGGGATTTATCTCCTACGAGCAGTACTTC.

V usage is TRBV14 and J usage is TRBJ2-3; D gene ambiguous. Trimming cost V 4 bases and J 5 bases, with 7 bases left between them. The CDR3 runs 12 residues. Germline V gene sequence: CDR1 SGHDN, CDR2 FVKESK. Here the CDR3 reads CASSPELDTQYF. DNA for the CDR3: TGTGCCAGCAGCCCCGAGCTAGATACGCAGTATTTT. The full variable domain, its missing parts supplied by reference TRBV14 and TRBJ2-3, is EAGVTQFPSHSVIEKGQTVTLRCDPISGHDNLYWYRRVMGKEIKFLLHFVKESKQDESGMPNNRFLAERTGGTYSTLKVQPAELEDSGVYFCASSPELDTQYFGPGTRLTVL.